The present entry profiles one T cell receptor beta chain with its context. Repertoires were generated with immunoSEQ multiplex PCR, while TCRdb's copy carries only in-frame clones and drops some. The table has 53,000 or so clones, 90% seen once. This record comes from a study of blood T cell repertoires in COVID-19. This CDR3 has 15 residues. With 3 bases clipped from V and 5 bases from J, the junction kept 9 bases outside the gene matches. Germline CDR1 SGHTA, CDR2 FQGNSA. Material for sequencing was peripheral blood. This chain connects TRBV7-2 to TRBJ2-5; 7 bases line up with TRBD2. This TCR was sampled from a human donor in a cohort sampled during active COVID-19. The CDR3 DNA reads as TGTGCCAGCAGCTTTGGGGGGGGGACCCACGAGACCCAGTACTTC. Amino acid sequence: CASSFGGGTHETQYF.